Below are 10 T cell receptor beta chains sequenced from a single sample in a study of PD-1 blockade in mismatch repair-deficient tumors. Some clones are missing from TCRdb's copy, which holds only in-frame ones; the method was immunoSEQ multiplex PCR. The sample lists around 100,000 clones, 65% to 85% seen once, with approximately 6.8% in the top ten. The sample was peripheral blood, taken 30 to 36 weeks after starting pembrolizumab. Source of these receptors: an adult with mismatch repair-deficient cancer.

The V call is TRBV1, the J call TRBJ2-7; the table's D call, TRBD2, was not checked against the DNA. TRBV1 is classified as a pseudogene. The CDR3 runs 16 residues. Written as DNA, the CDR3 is TGCACCAGCAGCCAAGAGTGCGGGAGGGCCCCCTACGAGCAGTACTTC. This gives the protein CTSSQECGRAPYEQYF.

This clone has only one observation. CDR3 sequence: CASRLDRGAGTSNYEQYF. The CDR3 DNA is TGCGCCAGCAGATTGGACAGGGGAGCCGGGACTAGCAATTACGAGCAGTACTTC. This rearrangement joins TRBV4-1 to TRBJ2-7; tentatively, D is TRBD1 or TRBD2 (9 bases each). In germline, CDR1 is MGHRA, CDR2 YSYEKL. The germline V and J ends were trimmed by 6 bases and 4 bases, with 28 bases remaining between them. The CDR3 sequence is 18 residues long.

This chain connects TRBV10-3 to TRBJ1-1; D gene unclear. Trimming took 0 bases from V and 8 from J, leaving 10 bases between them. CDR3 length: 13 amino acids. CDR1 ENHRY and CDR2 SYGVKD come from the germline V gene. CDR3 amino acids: CAISESSGREAFF. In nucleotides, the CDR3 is TGTGCCATCAGTGAGTCATCGGGTCGAGAAGCTTTCTTT.

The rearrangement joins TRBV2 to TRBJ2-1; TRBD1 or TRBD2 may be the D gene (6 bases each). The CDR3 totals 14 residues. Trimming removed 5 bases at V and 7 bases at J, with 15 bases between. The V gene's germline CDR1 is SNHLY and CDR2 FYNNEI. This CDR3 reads CASSTGRRGNEQFF. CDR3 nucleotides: TGTGCCAGCAGTACGGGGAGGAGGGGGAATGAGCAGTTCTTC.

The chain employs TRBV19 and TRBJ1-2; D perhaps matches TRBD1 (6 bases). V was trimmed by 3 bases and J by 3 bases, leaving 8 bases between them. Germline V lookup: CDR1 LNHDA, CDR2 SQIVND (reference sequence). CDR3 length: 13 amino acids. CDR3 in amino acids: CASSMDSYYGYTF. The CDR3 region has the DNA TGTGCCAGTAGTATGGACAGTTACTATGGCTACACCTTC.

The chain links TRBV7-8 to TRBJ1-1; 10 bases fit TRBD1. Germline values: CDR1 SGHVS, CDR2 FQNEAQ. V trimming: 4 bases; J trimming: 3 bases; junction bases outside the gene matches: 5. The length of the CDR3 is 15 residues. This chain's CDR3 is CASSSGQGWDTEAFF. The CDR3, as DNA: TGTGCCAGCAGCTCGGGACAGGGGTGGGACACTGAAGCTTTCTTT.

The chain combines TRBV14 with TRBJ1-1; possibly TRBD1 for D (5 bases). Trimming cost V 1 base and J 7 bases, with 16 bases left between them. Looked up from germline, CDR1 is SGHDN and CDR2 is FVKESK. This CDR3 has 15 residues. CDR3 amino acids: CASSQGLWGAGEAFF. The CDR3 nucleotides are TGTGCCAGCAGCCAAGGGCTTTGGGGCGCGGGTGAAGCTTTCTTT.

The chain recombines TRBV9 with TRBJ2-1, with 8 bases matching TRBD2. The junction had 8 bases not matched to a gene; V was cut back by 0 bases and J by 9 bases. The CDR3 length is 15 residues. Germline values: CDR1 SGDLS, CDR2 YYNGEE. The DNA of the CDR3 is TGTGCCAGCAGCGTAGACGCCCTAGCGGGTGGTGAGCAGTTCTTC. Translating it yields CASSVDALAGGEQFF.

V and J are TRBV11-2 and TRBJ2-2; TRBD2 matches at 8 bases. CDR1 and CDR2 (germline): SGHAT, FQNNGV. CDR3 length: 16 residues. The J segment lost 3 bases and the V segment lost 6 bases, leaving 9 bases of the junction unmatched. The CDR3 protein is CASRRPGTRYTGELFF. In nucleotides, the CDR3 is TGTGCCAGCAGAAGACCCGGGACTAGGTACACCGGGGAGCTGTTTTTT. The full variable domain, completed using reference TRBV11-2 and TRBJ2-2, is EAGVAQSPRYKIIEKRQSVAFWCNPISGHATLYWYQQILGQGPKLLIQFQNNGVVDDSQLPKDRFSAERLKGVDSTLKIQPAKLEDSAVYLCASRRPGTRYTGELFFGEGSRLTVL.

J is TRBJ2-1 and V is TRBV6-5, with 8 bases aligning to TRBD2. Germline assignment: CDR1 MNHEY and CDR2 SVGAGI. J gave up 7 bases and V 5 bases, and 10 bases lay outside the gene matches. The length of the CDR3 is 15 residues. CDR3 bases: TGTGCCAGCAGTCTCAGCGGGAGTGCTGTAAATGAGCAGTTCTTC. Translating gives CASSLSGSAVNEQFF.